These 24 T cell receptor beta chains were all obtained from the same sample, sequenced in a study of shared clonotypes between healthy human individuals. Libraries were prepared by immunoSEQ multiplex PCR; TCRdb keeps only in-frame clonotypes and omits some of them. Of about 1.5 million clones in the sample, 95% to 99% were seen once. The sequenced sample was naive CD4+ T cells sorted from blood. Noted subset: CD45RA+ positively selected. Receptors originate from a man younger than 40 in good health.

This chain joins TRBV9 and TRBJ2-2; TRBD2 matches 7 bases. This CDR3 comprises 14 residues. The V segment lost 5 bases and the J segment 6 bases; nucleotides outside the gene matches: 7. CDR1 and CDR2 from the germline V gene are SGDLS and YYNGEE. The CDR3 sequence is CASRDGLVPGELFF. CDR3 sequence (DNA): TGTGCCAGCAGAGACGGACTAGTCCCCGGGGAGCTGTTTTTT.

This chain links TRBV10-3 with TRBJ2-2, with 8 bases fitting TRBD2. Germline trimming cut 6 bases from V and 1 base from J; bases unmatched to any gene: 4. The germline CDR1 and CDR2 sequences are ENHRY and SYGVKD. The CDR3 consists of 15 residues. CDR3 amino acids: CAIRPGLENTGELFF. The CDR3 DNA reads TGTGCCATCAGACCGGGACTAGAGAACACCGGGGAGCTGTTTTTT.

This chain links TRBV4-1 with TRBJ2-5, with 7 bases aligning to TRBD2. Per germline, CDR1 MGHRA and CDR2 YSYEKL. V lost 1 base to trimming and J lost 1 base; unmatched junction nucleotides: 3. CDR3 size: 15 residues. CDR3 sequence (DNA): TGCGCCAGCAGCCAAGCTCTAGCGGTCCAAGAGACCCAGTACTTC. Amino acid sequence: CASSQALAVQETQYF.

This clone was seen a single time. The CDR3 sequence: CASSQAPQGANTGELFF. The CDR3 DNA reads as TGCGCCAGCAGCCAAGCCCCACAGGGGGCAAACACCGGGGAGCTGTTTTTT. This chain joins TRBV4-1 and TRBJ2-2, with TRBD1 identical over 9 bases. The CDR3 length is 17 residues. Germline V gene sequence: CDR1 MGHRA, CDR2 YSYEKL. The trim removed 1 base at V and 2 bases at J, leaving 5 bases unmatched.

CDR3 sequence: CASSFRQGSTEAFF. CDR3 DNA sequence: TGTGCCAGCAGCTTCAGACAGGGATCAACTGAAGCTTTCTTT. The chain links TRBV7-9 to TRBJ1-1; 7 bases agree with TRBD1. With 3 bases clipped from V and 5 bases from J, the junction kept 6 bases outside the gene matches. The CDR3 contains 14 residues. Germline V lookup: CDR1 SEHNR, CDR2 FQNEAQ (reference sequence).

V gene TRBV6-1 combines with J gene TRBJ1-2; D unresolved. Germline CDR1 reads MNHNS; CDR2 reads SASEGT. V lost 5 bases and J 6 bases, leaving 13 bases between the germline ends. This CDR3 contains 13 residues. DNA of the CDR3: TGTGCCAGCAGTACGGGTGTGGGTGATGGCTACACCTTC. It translates to CASSTGVGDGYTF.

The chain links TRBV11-2 to TRBJ2-3; D remains ambiguous. The ends were cut back, 2 bases at V and 2 bases at J, with 5 bases in the middle. The germline gives CDR1 SGHAT, CDR2 FQNNGV. The CDR3 length is 13 residues. The CDR3 nucleotides read TGTGCCAGCAGCTTACAGCCCACAGATACGCAGTATTTT. This gives the protein CASSLQPTDTQYF.

The chain combines TRBV11-2 with TRBJ2-1, with no clear D. V was trimmed by 1 base and J by 8 bases, leaving 9 bases between them. Germline V lookup: CDR1 SGHAT, CDR2 FQNNGV. The CDR3 extends over 13 amino acids. The CDR3 DNA is TGTGCCAGCAGCTTAGTTGCCCCGTATGAGCAGTTCTTC. It yields the protein CASSLVAPYEQFF. Looking up the rest from reference TRBV11-2 and TRBJ2-1 gives the full variable domain: EAGVAQSPRYKIIEKRQSVAFWCNPISGHATLYWYQQILGQGPKLLIQFQNNGVVDDSQLPKDRFSAERLKGVDSTLKIQPAKLEDSAVYLCASSLVAPYEQFFGPGTRLTVL.

This clone appeared once. The V gene is TRBV7-2, the J gene TRBJ2-7, with D hard to call. V gave up 2 bases and J gave up 6 bases, with 5 bases separating them. This CDR3 spans 11 amino acids. Per germline, CDR1 SGHTA and CDR2 FQGNSA. Written as DNA, the CDR3 is TGTGCCAGCAGCTTAAATGCCGAGCAGTACTTC. Its protein product is CASSLNAEQYF.

This chain connects TRBV7-2 to TRBJ1-5; TRBD1 matches 9 bases. The junction had 4 bases not matched to a gene; V was cut back by 1 base and J by 9 bases. CDR3 length equals 14 residues. CDR1 is SGHTA and CDR2 is FQGNSA in the germline V gene. The CDR3: CASSLDGTGTPQHF. The DNA for the CDR3 is TGTGCCAGCAGCTTAGATGGGACAGGGACGCCCCAGCATTTT.

V gene TRBV10-2 combines with J gene TRBJ2-7, with D possibly matching TRBD1 (5 bases). Trimming stripped 3 bases from V and 0 bases from J, with 12 bases between. This CDR3 region has 15 residues. Germline V CDR1 and CDR2: WSHSY, SAAADI. CDR3 nucleotide sequence: TGCGCCAGCAGTGACGGTGACAGCAACTCCTACGAGCAGTACTTC. It specifies CASSDGDSNSYEQYF.

The chain combines TRBV14 with TRBJ2-1, with D unclear. Trimming took off 0 bases at V and 8 bases at J, with 11 bases between the two ends. The CDR3 is 14 amino acids. CDR1 and CDR2 from the germline V gene are SGHDN and FVKESK. CDR3: CASSQDLGSYEQFF. The CDR3, as DNA: TGTGCCAGCAGCCAAGATCTAGGGTCCTATGAGCAGTTCTTC.

The chain has TRBV28 and TRBJ2-1; 12 bases fit TRBD2. Germline V lookup: CDR1 MDHEN, CDR2 SYDVKM. V was clipped by 7 bases and J by 6 bases; unmatched bases: 13. This CDR3 contains 17 residues. CDR3 amino acids: CASTLIEGLAGFNEQFF. CDR3 DNA: TGTGCCAGCACTCTTATAGAGGGACTAGCGGGTTTCAATGAGCAGTTCTTC.

Only one count was recorded for this clone. V and J are TRBV19 and TRBJ2-1; 10 bases align to TRBD2. V was pared by 4 bases and J by 10 bases, with 10 bases of the junction left unmatched. In germline, CDR1 is LNHDA, CDR2 SQIVND (reference sequence). CDR3 length: 15 amino acids. The CDR3 nucleotides read TGTGCCAGTAGTACAATAGCGGGAGGATGGGGGGAGCAGTTCTTC. Its protein is CASSTIAGGWGEQFF.

Turning to this clone: Other DNA sequences within the sample encode an identical CDR3. The chain recombines TRBV5-4 with TRBJ2-2; the D is unclear. Germline V gene lookup returns CDR1 SGHNT and CDR2 YYREEE (reference sequence). This CDR3 has 13 residues. The V gene lost 4 bases and the J gene lost 0 bases, with 4 bases spanning the gap. The CDR3 loop reads CASSLANTGELFF. CDR3 nucleotide sequence: TGTGCCAGCAGCCTCGCGAACACCGGGGAGCTGTTTTTT.

V and J are TRBV29-1 and TRBJ2-7; weak D call: TRBD1 (6 bases). The germline V and J ends were trimmed by 4 bases and 3 bases, with 10 bases remaining between them. CDR3 length: 12 amino acids. Per germline, CDR1 SQVTM and CDR2 ANQGSEA. The CDR3 reads CSVGYRVYEQYF. CDR3 DNA: TGCAGCGTTGGTTACAGGGTCTACGAGCAGTACTTC.

The rearrangement joins TRBV10-3 to TRBJ2-1, with TRBD1 matching 8 bases. Germline CDR1 is ENHRY and CDR2 is SYGVKD. The CDR3 loop spans 17 amino acids. Germline trimming cut 2 bases from V and 5 bases from J; bases unmatched to any gene: 11. The DNA for the CDR3 is TGTGCCATCAGTGAGACACAGGGGGAGAGGGAAGACAATGAGCAGTTCTTC. Its translation is CAISETQGEREDNEQFF.

The chain recombines TRBV28 with TRBJ1-2, with 9 bases fitting TRBD1. Germline lookup yields CDR1 MDHEN and CDR2 SYDVKM. This CDR3 contains 15 residues. J was trimmed by 8 bases and V by 3 bases; bases with no gene match: 10. DNA of the CDR3: TGTGCCAGCAGTTTCTCCACCGGGACAGGGAAAGGCTACACCTTC. Protein sequence: CASSFSTGTGKGYTF.

V is TRBV9 and J is TRBJ2-1; TRBD2 matches 7 bases. V lost 0 bases, J lost 9 bases, and 6 bases stayed unmatched. Germline CDR1 and CDR2: SGDLS and YYNGEE. There are 14 residues in the CDR3. The CDR3 is CASSVELRGSEQFF. In nucleotides, the CDR3 is TGTGCCAGCAGCGTAGAGTTACGCGGGAGTGAGCAGTTCTTC.

The chain combines TRBV18 with TRBJ2-1, with 14 bases matching TRBD2. Germline CDR1 reads KGHSH; CDR2 reads LQKENI. This CDR3 comprises 15 residues. Trimming removed 3 bases from V and 11 bases from J; junction bases left unmatched: 6. In DNA, the CDR3 is TGTGCCAGCTCACCGGGACTAGCGGGAGCTTTGAAGCAGTTCTTC. Protein product: CASSPGLAGALKQFF.

V usage is TRBV29-1 and J usage is TRBJ2-1, with 9 bases aligning to TRBD1. Germline V gene sequence: CDR1 SQVTM, CDR2 ANQGSEA. This CDR3 is built from 18 residues. With V trimmed by 4 bases and J by 4 bases, 17 bases remained unmatched. CDR3 sequence reads: CSVVGDGQGLSSYNEQFF. CDR3 in DNA: TGCAGCGTTGTGGGGGATGGACAGGGGTTGTCATCGTACAATGAGCAGTTCTTC.

The DNA for the CDR3 is TGTGCCAGCTCACCCTTAACGCTTACTAGCGGGGCAGATACGCAGTATTTT. The encoded protein is CASSPLTLTSGADTQYF. This sequence joins TRBV18 and TRBJ2-3; 10 bases agree with TRBD2. Germline CDR1 and CDR2: KGHSH and LQKENI. Losses at the gene ends were 3 bases for V and 4 bases for J; bases not matched to a gene: 10. The CDR3 totals 17 residues.

This clone was seen a single time. This chain joins TRBV5-1 and TRBJ2-2, with 7 bases matching TRBD1. In germline, CDR1 is SGHRS, CDR2 YFSETQ. The CDR3 runs 14 residues. Germline trimming cut 3 bases from V and 5 bases from J; bases unmatched to any gene: 4. The CDR3 sequence is CASSSGGRTGELFF. The CDR3 coding sequence is TGCGCCAGCAGCTCAGGGGGAAGAACCGGGGAGCTGTTTTTT.

This chain connects TRBV6-1 to TRBJ2-1; 7 positions match TRBD2. Germline CDR1 and CDR2: MNHNS and SASEGT. J lost 6 bases, V lost 3 bases, and 5 bases had no gene match. This CDR3 spans 14 amino acids. CDR3 DNA: TGTGCCAGCAGTGATGCGGGAGCAGGCAATGAGCAGTTCTTC. This codes for CASSDAGAGNEQFF.